This entry lists 24 T cell receptor beta chains sequenced from one sample in a study of T cells after yellow fever vaccination. TCRdb re-analysed the 5' RACE reads in MiXCR, keeping a single row per CDR3 protein. The sample comprises roughly 310,000 distinct CDR3 sequences, more than 8.5% of which are singletons, and 15% to 20% rests with the top ten. The sequenced sample was PBMCs, obtained on the day of the first yellow fever vaccination. These receptor sequences come from a man aged 18 to 29 who received the YFV17D yellow fever vaccine.

CDR3 loop: CATCQNPSPANTQYF. DNA for the CDR3: TGTGCCACCTGCCAAAACCCCTCCCCTGCGAATACGCAGTATTTT. This chain uses TRBV3-1 with TRBJ2-3; no reliable D call. V gave up 10 bases and J gave up 7 bases, with 24 bases separating them. The CDR3 covers 15 residues. Germline CDR1 LGHDT, CDR2 YNNKEL (reference sequence).

The chain couples TRBV6-1 to TRBJ1-5, with D perhaps TRBD1 (5 bases). CDR3 length: 14 residues. CDR1 and CDR2 (germline): MNHNS, SASEGT. The V end lost 7 bases, the J end lost 7 bases, and 17 bases lay between the germline ends. The CDR3 here is CASTGTQGEQPQHF. CDR3 sequence (DNA): TGTGCCAGCACCGGTACCCAAGGGGAACAGCCCCAGCATTTT.

The chain recombines TRBV5-1 with TRBJ1-1; 11 bases fit TRBD1. CDR1 SGHRS and CDR2 YFSETQ come from the germline V gene. The CDR3 extends over 18 amino acids. V lost 4 bases to trimming and J lost 1 base; unmatched junction nucleotides: 12. DNA of the CDR3: TGCGCCAGCAGCCCCAAGACGAGGACAGGGGGCCGGAACACTGAAGCTTTCTTT. This sequence encodes CASSPKTRTGGRNTEAFF.

This clonotype was counted only a few times. The chain uses TRBV2 and TRBJ2-7; D is ambiguous. V was shortened by 1 base and J by 2 bases, with 6 bases between the two germline ends. The CDR3 totals 13 residues. Germline CDR1 and CDR2: SNHLY and FYNNEI. CDR3 residues: CASSEGQTYEQYV. The CDR3, as DNA: TGTGCCAGCAGTGAAGGTCAGACCTACGAGCAGTACGTC.

The table lists this clonotype with a few counts. The chain uses TRBV21-1 and TRBJ2-3. TRBV21-1 is a listed pseudogene. There are 13 residues in the CDR3. For the CDR3, the DNA is TGTGCCAGCACTGAGGTCCGGCCGGATACGCAGTATTTT. Encoded protein: CASTEVRPDTQYF.

The genes are TRBV12-3 or TRBV12-4 and TRBJ1-2; D not certain. The CDR3 runs 15 residues. V was shortened by 5 bases and J by 3 bases, with 16 bases between the two germline ends. The CDR3 DNA reads TGTGCCAGCAGTCCGCCCACAGCGACGGACTATGGCTACACCTTC. Protein sequence: CASSPPTATDYGYTF.

This clonotype was seen at least ten times. V and J are TRBV7-2 and TRBJ2-5; D not certain. Germline V gene lookup returns CDR1 SGHTA and CDR2 FQGNSA. V lost 0 bases, J lost 0 bases, and 2 bases lay in between. The CDR3 has 13 amino acids. This chain's CDR3 is CASSLANQETQYF. CDR3 DNA: TGTGCCAGCAGCTTAGCGAACCAAGAGACCCAGTACTTC. The full variable domain, completed using reference TRBV7-2 and TRBJ2-5, is GAGVSQSPSNKVTEKGKDVELRCDPISGHTALYWYRQSLGQGLEFLIYFQGNSAPDKSGLPSDRFSAERTGGSVSTLTIQRTQQEDSAVYLCASSLANQETQYFGPGTRLLVL.

This clonotype was seen a few times. This chain uses TRBV1 with TRBJ2-3; the D call TRBD1 from the table was never checked on the DNA. TRBV1 constitutes a pseudogene. This CDR3 has 17 residues. The CDR3 here is CTSSQKGRGLGTDTQYF. The DNA for the CDR3 is TGCACCAGCAGCCAAAAAGGGCGGGGGCTCGGCACAGATACGCAGTATTTT.

This clonotype was picked up many times. The rearrangement links TRBV11-2 to TRBJ2-5, with TRBD1 matching over 9 bases. CDR3 size: 15 residues. V gave up 6 bases and J gave up 4 bases; unmatched junction bases: 9. Looked up from germline, CDR1 is SGHAT and CDR2 is FQNNGV. The CDR3, as DNA: TGTGCCAGCAGTAACTACAGGGGGCGAGGAGAGACCCAGTACTTC. This codes for CASSNYRGRGETQYF. The complete variable domain, with remaining parts taken from reference TRBV11-2 and TRBJ2-5, reads EAGVAQSPRYKIIEKRQSVAFWCNPISGHATLYWYQQILGQGPKLLIQFQNNGVVDDSQLPKDRFSAERLKGVDSTLKIQPAKLEDSAVYLCASSNYRGRGETQYFGPGTRLLVL.

DNA of the CDR3: TGTGCCAGCAGGACAGAAACCACAGATACGCAGTATTTT. It translates to CASRTETTDTQYF. The rearrangement uses TRBV7-9 and TRBJ2-3; D is possibly TRBD1 (5 bases). Germline-derived CDR1 and CDR2 are SEHNR and FQNEAQ (reference sequence). This CDR3 has 13 amino acids. The V and J ends lost 6 bases and 2 bases respectively, with 9 bases between them.

This clonotype was seen more than once but under ten times. The V and J genes are TRBV5-1 and TRBJ2-2; D is perhaps TRBD1 or TRBD2 (7 bases each). Germline V gene lookup returns CDR1 SGHRS and CDR2 YFSETQ. V was trimmed by 2 bases and J by 6 bases, leaving 23 bases between them. This CDR3 is 18 amino acids long. This CDR3 reads CASSLGGRSGSNSGELFF. CDR3 DNA sequence: TGCGCCAGCAGCTTAGGGGGCCGTAGCGGGTCGAATTCCGGGGAGCTGTTTTTT.

This clonotype was found a few times. The chain employs TRBV6-2 or TRBV6-3 and TRBJ2-1, with 12 bases fitting TRBD2. V lost 7 bases and J lost 9; bases outside the gene matches: 7. CDR3 size: 14 residues. Per the germline V gene, CDR1 is MNHEY and CDR2 is SVGEGT. This chain's CDR3 is CASTWTSGVVEQFF. As DNA, the CDR3 is TGTGCCAGCACTTGGACTAGCGGGGTGGTTGAGCAGTTCTTC.

This clonotype was observed a handful of times. The V and J genes are TRBV5-6 and TRBJ2-5, with TRBD1 matching over 12 bases. CDR3 length: 16 residues. V shed 5 bases, J shed 4 bases, and the junction held 9 bases outside the gene matches. The V gene's germline CDR1 is SGHDT and CDR2 YYEEEE. CDR3: CASRQSGQGARETQYF. CDR3 DNA sequence: TGTGCCAGCAGACAATCGGGACAGGGGGCCCGAGAGACCCAGTACTTC. Full variable domain (rest looked up from reference TRBV5-6 and TRBJ2-5): DAGVTQSPTHLIKTRGQQVTLRCSPKSGHDTVSWYQQALGQGPQFIFQYYEEEERQRGNFPDRFSGHQFPNYSSELNVNALLLGDSALYLCASRQSGQGARETQYFGPGTRLLVL.

This clonotype has ten or more counts. The chain combines TRBV5-1 with TRBJ2-3; tentatively, D is TRBD2 (6 bases). The V and J ends lost 4 bases and 4 bases respectively, with 13 bases between them. This CDR3 spans 14 amino acids. Germline V gene lookup returns CDR1 SGHRS and CDR2 YFSETQ. In DNA form, the CDR3 reads TGCGCCAGCAGCCCGACTAGTAACGCAGATACGCAGTATTTT. Protein product: CASSPTSNADTQYF.

This clonotype was counted between two and nine times. The chain has TRBV12-3 or TRBV12-4 and TRBJ1-4; 7 bases are shared with TRBD1. V lost 3 bases and J lost 7; bases outside the gene matches: 2. The CDR3 loop spans 13 amino acids. The CDR3 spells CASSLTGPEKLFF. The CDR3 region has the DNA TGTGCCAGCAGTTTGACAGGGCCTGAAAAACTGTTTTTT.

The chain links TRBV9 to TRBJ2-6, with 9 bases lining up with TRBD2. V dropped 3 bases and J dropped 1; count of bases not matched to a gene: 2. This CDR3 comprises 16 residues. The germline V gene encodes CDR1 SGDLS and CDR2 YYNGEE. DNA of the CDR3: TGTGCCAGCAGCGGCGGGGGGGCTTCTGGGGCCAACGTCCTGACTTTC. Its translation: CASSGGGASGANVLTF. Drawing the rest from reference TRBV9 and TRBJ2-6, the complete variable domain is DSGVTQTPKHLITATGQRVTLRCSPRSGDLSVYWYQQSLDQGLQFLIQYYNGEERAKGNILERFSAQQFPDLHSELNLSSLELGDSALYFCASSGGGASGANVLTFGAGSRLTVL.

This clonotype was detected many times. This chain joins TRBV7-9 and TRBJ2-5; 9 positions agree with TRBD1. CDR1 SEHNR and CDR2 FQNEAQ come from the germline V gene (reference sequence). The CDR3 consists of 16 residues. V was clipped by 5 bases and J by 5 bases; unmatched bases: 12. As DNA, the CDR3 is TGTGCCAGCAGCCCCCCCCGGACAGGGGTTGTGGAGACCCAGTACTTC. Translated: CASSPPRTGVVETQYF.

Comments on this clonotype: Since a much larger clone is just one base distant, this may be a read error. This is likely a read error, given that the CDR3 carries no conserved phenylalanine or tryptophan at its end. This chain uses TRBV7-2 with TRBJ2-2; TRBD1 aligns across 9 bases. Unmatched junction bases numbered 10, after V lost 6 bases and J lost 5 bases. Germline assignment: CDR1 SGHTA and CDR2 FQGNSA. CDR3 length: 16 residues. The CDR3, as DNA: TGTGCCAGCAGGGCTCCGGGACAGGGAGGGACCGGGGAGCTGTTTTCT. Protein: CASRAPGQGGTGELFS.

V usage is TRBV5-5 and J usage is TRBJ1-5; weak D call: TRBD1 (6 bases). Germline CDR1 reads SGHKS; CDR2 reads YYEKEE (reference sequence). CDR3 length equals 14 residues. V was pared by 0 bases and J by 5 bases, with 9 bases between. The CDR3 DNA reads as TGTGCCAGCAGCTTGGTTTCAGGGGATCAGCCCCAGCATTTT. Its protein is CASSLVSGDQPQHF.

This clonotype has just a few counts. This chain connects TRBV5-5 to TRBJ2-7; D gene unclear. Germline lookup yields CDR1 SGHKS and CDR2 YYEKEE (reference sequence). V was clipped by 2 bases and J by 3 bases, with 15 bases between them. The CDR3 has 15 residues. The CDR3 loop reads CASSFYDSRIYEQYV. The CDR3 coding sequence is TGTGCCAGCAGCTTCTACGACTCAAGGATCTACGAGCAGTACGTC.

This clonotype has just a few counts. The rearrangement uses TRBV10-3 and TRBJ2-1, with 11 positions matching TRBD2. With 8 bases clipped from V and 9 bases from J, the junction kept 12 bases outside the gene matches. Germline V gene lookup returns CDR1 ENHRY and CDR2 SYGVKD. The CDR3 sequence is 15 residues long. CDR3 DNA: TGTGCCATCCGAGGGCTAGCGGGGGGCCCTGGTGAGCAGTTCTTC. Encoded protein: CAIRGLAGGPGEQFF.

This chain joins TRBV15 and TRBJ1-4; D not resolved. Germline CDR1 LNHNV, CDR2 YYDKDF (reference sequence). Trimming stripped 0 bases from V and 8 bases from J, with 1 base between. This CDR3 is 11 amino acids long. CDR3 sequence (DNA): TGTGCCACCAGCAGAGACGAAAAACTGTTTTTT. Amino acids: CATSRDEKLFF.

This CDR3 reads CASSYSHRVNGYTF. In DNA, the CDR3 is TGTGCCAGCAGTTACTCGCACAGGGTCAATGGCTACACCTTC. The gene calls are TRBV6-5 and TRBJ1-2; D might be TRBD1 (6 bases). The CDR3 is made up of 14 amino acids. Germline V gene sequence: CDR1 MNHEY, CDR2 SVGAGI. V was trimmed by 0 bases and J by 6 bases, leaving 11 bases between them.

The V call is TRBV12-3 or TRBV12-4, the J call TRBJ1-5; 7 bases map to TRBD1. The CDR3 extends over 14 amino acids. With V trimmed by 2 bases and J by 4 bases, 2 bases remained unmatched. CDR3 bases: TGTGCCAGCAGTTTACACAGGGGTAATCAGCCCCAGCATTTT. Translated, it gives CASSLHRGNQPQHF.